Listed here are 30 T cell receptor beta chains from one sample, sequenced in a study of cytomegalovirus exposure and HLA in healthy donors. Amplification used 60 Vbeta primers and 13 Jbeta primers. Generated by immunoSEQ multiplex PCR, the TCRdb table keeps only in-frame clones and is missing some. The repertoire holds 210,000 or so clones, with 70% to 85% as singletons. Specimen: PBMCs. The source of these receptors is a woman in her 40s in good health and CMV-seronegative.

The V call is TRBV28, the J call TRBJ2-3, with D unclear. Trimming took 10 bases from V and 6 from J, leaving 17 bases between them. The CDR3 extends over 13 amino acids. Germline values: CDR1 MDHEN, CDR2 SYDVKM. The CDR3, as DNA: TGTGCCACCACTGCGGCCGTTCTGGATACGCAGTATTTT. Residues: CATTAAVLDTQYF.

The V gene is TRBV6-1, the J gene TRBJ1-2; TRBD1 agrees at 7 bases. The junction had 7 bases not matched to a gene; V was cut back by 2 bases and J by 7 bases. Germline CDR1 is MNHNS and CDR2 is SASEGT. The CDR3 is 14 amino acids. Here the CDR3 DNA reads TGTGCCAGCAGTGAAATACAGGGGCGCGGTGGCTACACCTTC. Translating gives CASSEIQGRGGYTF.

This chain uses TRBV13 with TRBJ2-3; perhaps TRBD2 as D (5 bases). V lost 2 bases to trimming and J lost 0 bases, with 12 bases between them. The CDR3 has 16 amino acids. Germline values: CDR1 PRHDT, CDR2 FYEKMQ (reference sequence). In DNA, the CDR3 is TGTGCCAGCAGCTTAAGGCGGACTTCTAGCACAGATACGCAGTATTTT. Translating it yields CASSLRRTSSTDTQYF.

V is TRBV7-3 and J is TRBJ2-5, with TRBD1 matching over 7 bases. Germline V gene data show CDR1 as SGHTA and CDR2 as FQGTGA. This CDR3 spans 13 amino acids. Unmatched junction bases numbered 5, after V lost 5 bases and J lost 5 bases. CDR3 sequence: CASSQGVRETQYF. The CDR3 region has the DNA TGTGCCAGCAGCCAGGGGGTTAGGGAGACCCAGTACTTC.

This rearrangement joins TRBV30 to TRBJ2-1, with D perhaps matching TRBD1 (6 bases). Between the trimmed V and J ends, which lost 4 bases and 3 bases, there was a span of 16 bases. Looked up from germline, CDR1 is GTSNPN and CDR2 is SVGIG (reference sequence). CDR3 length equals 15 residues. CDR3 loop: CAWTAVDRNYNEQFF. CDR3 nucleotide sequence: TGTGCCTGGACCGCCGTCGACAGGAACTACAATGAGCAGTTCTTC.

The chain joins TRBV6-5 to TRBJ2-7, with D tentatively TRBD1 (6 bases). Germline V gene lookup returns CDR1 MNHEY and CDR2 SVGAGI. The V gene lost 2 bases and the J gene lost 2 bases, with 10 bases spanning the gap. This CDR3 comprises 14 residues. CDR3 sequence reads: CASSYPGQPYEQYF. The CDR3 DNA reads TGTGCCAGCAGTTACCCCGGACAGCCCTACGAGCAGTACTTC.

The chain combines TRBV19 with TRBJ1-1; D might be TRBD1 (6 bases). This CDR3 is built from 13 residues. Trimming removed 7 bases at V and 0 bases at J, with 9 bases between. Germline V gene lookup returns CDR1 LNHDA and CDR2 SQIVND (reference sequence). The CDR3 region is CASNDRMNTEAFF. The CDR3, as DNA: TGTGCCAGTAACGACAGGATGAACACTGAAGCTTTCTTT.

The rearrangement links TRBV9 to TRBJ2-2; possibly TRBD2 for D (6 bases). Trimming stripped 4 bases from V and 5 bases from J, with 27 bases between. This CDR3 contains 19 residues. Per germline, CDR1 SGDLS and CDR2 YYNGEE. DNA for the CDR3: TGTGCCAGCAGCAATGCTAAATACCGGGGCCCGGGGGAAACCGGGGAGCTGTTTTTT. Translation: CASSNAKYRGPGETGELFF.

V gene TRBV5-6 combines with J gene TRBJ1-2; D might be TRBD1 (5 bases). This CDR3 has 14 amino acids. V was shortened by 6 bases and J by 2 bases, with 14 bases between the two germline ends. Per germline, CDR1 SGHDT and CDR2 YYEEEE. Here the CDR3 DNA reads TGTGCCAGCACCCTCTCGACAGTAAACTATGGCTACACCTTC. This encodes CASTLSTVNYGYTF. The full variable domain, with the rest looked up from reference TRBV5-6 and TRBJ1-2, is DAGVTQSPTHLIKTRGQQVTLRCSPKSGHDTVSWYQQALGQGPQFIFQYYEEEERQRGNFPDRFSGHQFPNYSSELNVNALLLGDSALYLCASTLSTVNYGYTFGSGTRLTVV.

The genes are TRBV10-3 and TRBJ1-3; possibly TRBD1 for D (6 bases). Germline-derived CDR1 and CDR2 are ENHRY and SYGVKD. The CDR3 is 13 amino acids. V dropped 10 bases and J dropped 4 bases, with 14 bases sitting between them. CDR3 residues: CATMTGGGNTIYF. The CDR3, as DNA: TGTGCCACTATGACAGGAGGCGGAAACACCATATATTTT.

CDR3 protein: CASSLSGWQPQHF. DNA of the CDR3: TGTGCCAGCAGCTTATCGGGTTGGCAGCCCCAGCATTTT. The V gene is TRBV7-6, the J gene TRBJ1-5, with D uncertain. The germline gives CDR1 SGHVS, CDR2 FNYEAQ. V gave up 2 bases and J gave up 7 bases, with 9 bases separating them. The CDR3 length is 13 residues. The variable domain in full, with the rest retrieved from reference TRBV7-6 and TRBJ1-5, is GAGVSQSPRYKVTKRGQDVALRCDPISGHVSLYWYRQALGQGPEFLTYFNYEAQQDKSGLPNDRFSAERPEGSISTLTIQRTEQRDSAMYRCASSLSGWQPQHFGDGTRLSIL.

This clone was seen a handful of times. The same CDR3 is also encoded by other DNA sequences in this sample. This chain uses TRBV27 with TRBJ1-1; unclear D gene. Germline V gene sequence: CDR1 MNHEY, CDR2 SMNVEV (reference sequence). The ends were cut back, 0 bases at V and 2 bases at J, with 4 bases in the middle. The CDR3 is 13 residues long. The CDR3 loop is CASSLSRNTEAFF. Written as DNA, the CDR3 is TGTGCCAGCAGTTTATCGAGAAACACTGAAGCTTTCTTT.

V is TRBV4-3 and J is TRBJ2-1; 7 bases fit TRBD2. V was clipped by 0 bases and J by 10 bases; unmatched bases: 12. Per germline, CDR1 LGHNA and CDR2 YSLEER. The CDR3 sequence is 16 residues long. The CDR3 reads CASSQDQYSAGREQFF. CDR3 in DNA: TGCGCCAGCAGCCAAGATCAGTATTCTGCCGGGAGGGAGCAGTTCTTC.

The chain combines TRBV15 with TRBJ2-3; perhaps TRBD2 as D (6 bases). The germline V and J ends were trimmed by 4 bases and 0 bases, with 14 bases remaining between them. The CDR3 is 16 amino acids. Germline CDR1 LNHNV, CDR2 YYDKDF (reference sequence). CDR3 bases: TGTGCCACCAGCAACGGCGCGGGGCCTAGCACAGATACGCAGTATTTT. Protein: CATSNGAGPSTDTQYF.

This clone was observed a single time. The CDR3 DNA reads TGTGCCAGCAGCTTCATGCGTGATACGCAGTATTTT. Residues: CASSFMRDTQYF. V gene TRBV7-2 combines with J gene TRBJ2-3; no definite D call. The CDR3 is made up of 12 amino acids. Trimming left V 3 bases short and J 6 bases short, with 7 bases between. The germline V gene has CDR1 SGHTA and CDR2 FQGNSA.

The chain's CDR3 is CATLDSRGYF. CDR3 nucleotide sequence: TGTGCCACCCTGGACAGCCGCGGGTACTTC. The rearrangement joins TRBV28 to TRBJ2-5, with D maybe TRBD1 (6 bases). Germline lookup yields CDR1 MDHEN and CDR2 SYDVKM. V dropped 10 bases and J dropped 13 bases, with 16 bases sitting between them. The CDR3 is 10 residues long.

CDR3 nucleotides: TGTGCCAGCAGGACAGGGGAGGGGGGCTACACCTTC. It codes for CASRTGEGGYTF. The chain has TRBV6-6 and TRBJ1-2; TRBD1 matches 8 bases. This CDR3 comprises 12 residues. V lost 6 bases to trimming and J lost 8 bases; unmatched junction nucleotides: 5. Looked up from germline, CDR1 is MNHNY and CDR2 is SVGAGI (reference sequence).

The CDR3 loop is CASSLDPGAGYEQYF. The CDR3 DNA reads TGTGCCAGCAGCTTAGATCCAGGGGCGGGCTACGAGCAGTACTTC. V usage is TRBV11-2 and J usage is TRBJ2-7, with D possibly matching TRBD1 (6 bases). Germline loops: CDR1 SGHAT, CDR2 FQNNGV. V shed 0 bases and J shed 3 bases, with 12 bases lying between them. The CDR3 is 15 residues long. The full variable domain, its missing parts supplied by reference TRBV11-2 and TRBJ2-7, is EAGVAQSPRYKIIEKRQSVAFWCNPISGHATLYWYQQILGQGPKLLIQFQNNGVVDDSQLPKDRFSAERLKGVDSTLKIQPAKLEDSAVYLCASSLDPGAGYEQYFGPGTRLTVT.

This rearrangement joins TRBV14 to TRBJ2-1, with D possibly matching TRBD2 (5 bases). V was shortened by 3 bases and J by 10 bases, with 10 bases between the two germline ends. This CDR3 contains 12 residues. Germline CDR1 is SGHDN and CDR2 is FVKESK. The CDR3 region has the DNA TGTGCCAGCAGCCAGTCCGCGGGCGAGCAGTTCTTC. Translated, it gives CASSQSAGEQFF.

The chain joins TRBV27 to TRBJ1-2; 7 bases fit TRBD1. CDR1 is MNHEY and CDR2 is SMNVEV in the germline V gene (reference sequence). The V and J ends lost 5 bases and 8 bases, in that order; junction bases with no gene match: 5. There are 12 residues in the CDR3. CDR3 nucleotide sequence: TGTGCCAGCAGTCCCACAGGGGTAGGCTACACCTTC. Translated, it gives CASSPTGVGYTF.

This chain links TRBV6-5 with TRBJ2-7; 7 bases are a match to TRBD1. Losses at the gene ends were 2 bases for V and 2 bases for J; bases not matched to a gene: 3. The CDR3 covers 14 residues. Germline values: CDR1 MNHEY, CDR2 SVGAGI. In DNA, the CDR3 is TGTGCCAGCAGTTACCGACAGGGTCCCTACGAGCAGTACTTC. Protein: CASSYRQGPYEQYF.

This clone was picked up one time. The rearrangement links TRBV7-9 to TRBJ2-3; perhaps TRBD1 as D (7 bases). Trimming left V 9 bases short and J 6 bases short, with 25 bases between. This CDR3 spans 16 amino acids. Germline CDR1 reads SEHNR; CDR2 reads FQNEAQ (reference sequence). In DNA, the CDR3 is TGTGCCAGTATGGACAGACAGGGAGGAAGGTTGGATACGCAGTATTTT. Its protein product is CASMDRQGGRLDTQYF. The whole variable domain, filled in from reference TRBV7-9 and TRBJ2-3, reads DTGVSQNPRHKITKRGQNVTFRCDPISEHNRLYWYRQTLGQGPEFLTYFQNEAQLEKSRLLSDRFSAERPKGSFSTLEIQRTEQGDSAMYLCASMDRQGGRLDTQYFGPGTRLTVL.

This chain joins TRBV5-6 and TRBJ1-6; D gene unclear. The germline CDR1 and CDR2 sequences are SGHDT and YYEEEE. The CDR3 spans 17 residues. V lost 3 bases to trimming and J lost 0 bases, with 13 bases between them. The CDR3 spells CASSYVPRSSYNSPLHF. In DNA, the CDR3 is TGTGCCAGCAGCTATGTCCCTAGGAGCTCCTATAATTCACCCCTCCACTTT.

This chain links TRBV27 with TRBJ2-7; possible D gene TRBD1, 6 bases. Between the trimmed V and J ends, which lost 5 bases and 7 bases, there was a span of 15 bases. Germline assignment: CDR1 MNHEY and CDR2 SMNVEV (reference sequence). The CDR3 is made up of 13 amino acids. The CDR3 reads CASSRQDLREQYF. The CDR3 bases are TGTGCCAGCAGTAGACAGGACCTTCGAGAGCAGTACTTC.

V gene TRBV19 combines with J gene TRBJ2-5, with 7 bases aligning to TRBD2. V was clipped by 3 bases and J by 5 bases; unmatched bases: 12. Looked up from germline, CDR1 is LNHDA and CDR2 is SQIVND (reference sequence). The CDR3 totals 16 residues. In DNA, the CDR3 is TGTGCCAGTAGTATCGTGGGAGGGATGGGTTTGGAGACCCAGTACTTC. Translated: CASSIVGGMGLETQYF.

V and J are TRBV19 and TRBJ2-7; a weak D match, TRBD1 (5 bases). The CDR3 loop spans 13 amino acids. The germline V gene encodes CDR1 LNHDA and CDR2 SQIVND (reference sequence). The germline V and J ends were trimmed by 3 bases and 3 bases, with 9 bases remaining between them. The DNA of the CDR3 is TGTGCCAGTAGTATGGGGCGGAGCTACGAGCAGTACTTC. It translates to CASSMGRSYEQYF.

This clone was observed a few times. The chain links TRBV4-3 to TRBJ1-3, with a possible D match to TRBD1 (6 bases). Germline V CDR1 and CDR2: LGHNA, YSLEER. Trimming stripped 1 base from V and 4 bases from J, with 8 bases between. The CDR3 has 14 residues. This CDR3 reads CASSQVGQGNTIYF. CDR3 DNA: TGCGCCAGCAGCCAAGTTGGACAGGGAAACACCATATATTTT.

The chain combines TRBV7-9 with TRBJ2-7; 9 bases align to TRBD1. The CDR3 is made up of 16 amino acids. The V gene's germline CDR1 is SEHNR and CDR2 FQNEAQ (reference sequence). Trimming removed 5 bases from V and 4 bases from J; junction bases left unmatched: 12. The CDR3: CASSGIRDRAGYEQYF. CDR3 DNA: TGTGCCAGCAGCGGAATCCGGGACAGGGCTGGGTACGAGCAGTACTTC.

With respect to this clone: Other DNA sequences in this sample translate to the same CDR3. The rearrangement uses TRBV9 and TRBJ2-3; 11 bases match TRBD2. This CDR3 is built from 15 residues. Unmatched junction bases numbered 3, after V lost 2 bases and J lost 4 bases. Per the germline V gene, CDR1 is SGDLS and CDR2 is YYNGEE. The CDR3 reads CASSVTSGGADTQYF. The CDR3 DNA reads as TGTGCCAGCAGCGTCACTAGCGGGGGAGCAGATACGCAGTATTTT.

V and J are TRBV4-3 and TRBJ1-1, with TRBD1 identical over 9 bases. The CDR3 is made up of 18 amino acids. Trimming at V came to 1 base and at J to 0 bases, leaving 9 bases not matched to a gene. The germline gives CDR1 LGHNA, CDR2 YSLEER. The CDR3 sequence: CASSQARQGEIMNTEAFF. The DNA of the CDR3 is TGCGCCAGCAGCCAAGCAAGACAGGGGGAGATCATGAACACTGAAGCTTTCTTT.